This entry describes one T cell receptor (beta chain). Its antigen is unidentified. The CDR3 has 16 residues. In germline, CDR1 is SGHAT, CDR2 FQNNGV. Unmatched junction bases numbered 10, after V lost 1 base and J lost 7 bases. With 60 Vbeta and 13 Jbeta primers, the PCR was carried out. Assay: immunoSEQ multiplex PCR; the TCRdb copy retains only in-frame clones and omits some. Here the sample spans around 100,000 clones, 78% being singletons. This sample is part of a study of cytomegalovirus exposure and HLA in healthy donors. Study-level findings and limits: It emerged from a later analysis that several of the most significant clusters appeared to be linked to common viral pathogens.

This sequence originates from a woman between 40 and 55 years old in good health and CMV-seropositive. The specimen was PBMCs. This chain links TRBV11-2 with TRBJ2-7; TRBD2 matches at 10 bases. Here the CDR3 reads CASSLAGTLLAGEQYF. DNA for the CDR3: TGTGCCAGCAGCTTAGCTGGGACACTACTAGCGGGAGAGCAGTACTTC.